This is a list of T cell receptor beta chains from one sample in a study of T cell repertoires in cytomegalovirus infection. TCRdb used MiXCR to reprocess the reads, holding one entry per CDR3 protein. The table includes 150,000 to 200,000 distinct CDR3 sequences, approximately 20% detected once. The source material was PBMCs. These receptors were taken from a human donor in good health (CMV status not recorded). Some clones in this sample may be carry-over from other donors' samples. The CDR3 runs from the conserved cysteine through the conserved F or W. Each record gives: CDR3 length, D gene, V gene, clone size, J gene, CDR3 DNA, CDR3 protein. The D gene is left open where the match is weak. For some rows the clone size is stated as once, few or many, or as a class when expanded; others skip it.

13	NA	TRBV5-1	NA	TRBJ2-7	TGCGCCAGCAGCTGGGGACCCGCCTACGAGCAGCACTTC	CASSWGPAYEQHF
15	TRBD1	TRBV12-3/TRBV12-4	medium-sized	TRBJ1-1	TGTGCCAGCAGTCCGGGGGACAGGCTTCGAACTGAAGCTTTCTTT	CASSPGDRLRTEAFF
13	NA	TRBV7-2	many	TRBJ1-1	TGTGCCAGCAGCTCTAAGGGCGGCACTGAAGCTTTCTTT	CASSSKGGTEAFF
16	NA	TRBV7-2	NA	TRBJ2-2	TGTGCCAGCACCCCCTTCCTCGGGGTGGGCACCGGGGAGCTGTTTTTT	CASTPFLGVGTGELFF
10	NA	TRBV7-8	NA	TRBJ1-4	TGTGCCAGCATGGTGACAATTCTGTTTTTT	CASMVTILFF
15	TRBD2	TRBV6-6	NA	TRBJ2-5	TGTGCCAGCACCCATAGCGGGGCGGTCCAAGAGACCCAGTACTTC	CASTHSGAVQETQYF
14	NA	TRBV7-2	many	TRBJ1-5	TGTGCCAGCAGCCGTGGGGGTGGGCATCAGCCCCAGCATTTT	CASSRGGGHQPQHF
16	NA	TRBV2	few	TRBJ1-4	TGTGCCAGCAGTGATAACAGGGCAGCGGGGAATGAAAAACTGTTTTTT	CASSDNRAAGNEKLFF
17	TRBD2	TRBV29-1	NA	TRBJ2-1	TGCAGCGTTGCACGTCTAGCGGGACCACTCACCTACAATGAGCAGTTCTTC	CSVARLAGPLTYNEQFF
14	NA	TRBV19	NA	TRBJ2-2	TGTGCCAGTAGTATTAAGGGGGTAACCGGGGAGCTGTTTTTT	CASSIKGVTGELFF
14	NA	TRBV7-8	many	TRBJ1-5	TGTGCCAGCAGCTTAGAGAGGGCAGGGCAGCCCCAGCATTTT	CASSLERAGQPQHF
14	NA	TRBV20-1	few	TRBJ1-5	TGCAGTGCTAGAGCCGGTGCACCCGATCAGCCCCAGCATTTT	CSARAGAPDQPQHF
15	NA	TRBV7-2	many	TRBJ2-1	TGTGCCAGCAGCTTTCTGGGTACAGCCTACAATGAGCAGTTCTTC	CASSFLGTAYNEQFF
16	TRBD1	TRBV7-8	many	TRBJ1-2	TGTGCCAGCAGCTTAGTGAGGGCAGGGGGGGAGGATGGCTACACCTTC	CASSLVRAGGEDGYTF
15	TRBD2	TRBV2	NA	TRBJ2-2	TGTGCCAGCAGTGAAGAGGGACTAGCCCCTGGGGAGCTGTTTTTT	CASSEEGLAPGELFF
15	NA	TRBV19	NA	TRBJ2-1	TGTGCCAGTAGCCAACTCCCGAGCTCCTACAATGAGCAGTTCTTC	CASSQLPSSYNEQFF
16	NA	TRBV6-2/TRBV6-3	many	TRBJ2-1	TGTGCCAGCAGTTACTCGATGGCGGCTTCCTACAATGAGCAGTTCTTC	CASSYSMAASYNEQFF
18	TRBD1	TRBV25-1	many	TRBJ2-6	TGTGCCAGCAGTGAGACAGGGGCGATCCCCATCGGGGCCAACGTCCTGACTTTC	CASSETGAIPIGANVLTF
14	TRBD1	TRBV23-1	few	TRBJ1-2	TGCGCCAGCAGTCGGGGACAGGGAAGGGGTGGCTACACCTTC	CASSRGQGRGGYTF
15	NA	TRBV7-9	many	TRBJ2-3	TGTGCCAGCAGCTTGCGAATTGGGGGCACAGATACGCAGTATTTT	CASSLRIGGTDTQYF
15	TRBD1	TRBV12-3/TRBV12-4	many	TRBJ1-2	TGTGCCAGCAGTTTGGTGGACAGGGGGAGTCCTGGCTACACCTTC	CASSLVDRGSPGYTF
17	NA	TRBV7-8	few	TRBJ2-7	TGTGCCAGCAGCTTAGAGTGGAGCAGCAGCGTCCCCTACGAGCAGTACTTC	CASSLEWSSSVPYEQYF
16	TRBD1	TRBV7-8	many	TRBJ2-6	TGTGCCAGCAGAGTGACAGGGCTATCTGGGGCCAACGTCCTGACTTTC	CASRVTGLSGANVLTF
14	NA	TRBV6-6	NA	TRBJ1-5	TGTGCCAGCAGTTACGATTCATTAAATCAGCCCCAGCATTTT	CASSYDSLNQPQHF
16	NA	TRBV20-1	NA	TRBJ2-7	TGCAGTGCTAGTCTTTCGGACTCATTTTTGATTGGCGAGCAGTACTTC	CSASLSDSFLIGEQYF
14	NA	TRBV7-8	many	TRBJ1-4	TGTGCCAGCAGCTTAGGCGGGTTGAATGAAAAACTGTTTTTT	CASSLGGLNEKLFF
13	NA	TRBV12-3/TRBV12-4	NA	TRBJ1-1	TGTGCCAGCAATGGGGTTCGTGACACTGAAGCTTTCTTT	CASNGVRDTEAFF
14	TRBD1	TRBV7-2	many	TRBJ1-1	TGTGCCAGCAGCCCAAAACAGGGGTCCACTGAAGCTTTCTTT	CASSPKQGSTEAFF
16	NA	TRBV7-2	many	TRBJ2-5	TGTGCCAGCAGCTTAGTGTACAGGCAGTCTGGAGAGACCCAGTACTTC	CASSLVYRQSGETQYF
14	TRBD1	TRBV28	many	TRBJ2-2	TGTGCCAGCAAAAGACAGGGTGGGACCGGGGAGCTGTTTTTT	CASKRQGGTGELFF
15	NA	TRBV5-6	NA	TRBJ2-1	TGTGCCAGCAGTACGGGACTCGGCTCCTACAATGAGCAGTTCTTC	CASSTGLGSYNEQFF
14	NA	TRBV5-6	few	TRBJ1-6	TGTGCCAGCAGCTTGAGGGGCTGGATATCACCCCTCCACTTT	CASSLRGWISPLHF
13	NA	TRBV12-3/TRBV12-4	few	TRBJ1-1	TGTGCCAGCAGTTTAGTTCGGGGCATAGCAGCTTTCTTT	CASSLVRGIAAFF
16	NA	TRBV28	NA	TRBJ2-3	TGTGCCAGCAGTGACCTGGTTGGGACAGCGGGAGATACGCAGTATTTT	CASSDLVGTAGDTQYF
14	NA	TRBV29-1	many	TRBJ1-2	TGCAGCGTTGAAGACCCCAGGACACCCTATGGCTACACCTTC	CSVEDPRTPYGYTF
12	NA	TRBV12-3/TRBV12-4	few	TRBJ2-3	TGTGCCAGCAGATTCACCACAAATACGCAGTATTTT	CASRFTTNTQYF
14	NA	TRBV7-3	many	TRBJ2-2	TGTGCCAGCAGCTTAGACACGAACACCGGGGAGCTGTTTTTT	CASSLDTNTGELFF
12	NA	TRBV12-3/TRBV12-4	many	TRBJ1-4	TGTGCCAGCAGTTCATTCCCCAGGGGACTGTTTTTT	CASSSFPRGLFF
13	TRBD1	TRBV10-3	few	TRBJ2-7	TGTGCCATCTGGACAGGGGGTAGCAACGAGCAGTACTTC	CAIWTGGSNEQYF
15	TRBD2	TRBV19	few	TRBJ2-2	TGTGCCAGTAGGGCCCATAGGACTAGCGCCGGGGAGCTGTTTTTT	CASRAHRTSAGELFF
13	NA	TRBV2	NA	TRBJ2-7	TGTGCCAGCAGGGCGGACAATTACTACGAGCAGTACTTC	CASRADNYYEQYF